This T cell receptor (beta chain) is from a study of cytomegalovirus exposure and HLA in healthy donors. Study conclusions and caveats: V- and J-gene trimming of TCR beta was linked (in a later analysis) to a missense DCLRE1C variant. Within the data, a cluster of highly shared sequence variants was likely a sequencing artifact. Altogether, 164 TCR beta chains were recorded as cytomegalovirus-associated.

The ends were cut back, 4 bases at V and 5 bases at J, with 15 bases in the middle. CDR1 and CDR2 (germline): SQVTM, ANQGSEA. The CDR3 loop spans 14 amino acids. The study sampled nominally healthy donors, though unrecorded immune exposures were likely. Regarding this clone: Its antigen is not identified.

It was with 60 Vbeta and 13 Jbeta primers that the PCR ran. Sequencing was performed with immunoSEQ multiplex PCR; in TCRdb, only in-frame clones are kept and a portion is missing. This table has about 120,000 clones, around 65% appearing once. Sequencing used PBMCs. This TCR was recovered from a young man in good health and CMV-seronegative. This chain links TRBV29-1 with TRBJ1-5, with D tentatively TRBD1 (6 bases). CDR3: CSVAPGTSDQPQHF. In DNA, the CDR3 is TGCAGCGTTGCCCCCGGGACATCCGATCAGCCCCAGCATTTT.